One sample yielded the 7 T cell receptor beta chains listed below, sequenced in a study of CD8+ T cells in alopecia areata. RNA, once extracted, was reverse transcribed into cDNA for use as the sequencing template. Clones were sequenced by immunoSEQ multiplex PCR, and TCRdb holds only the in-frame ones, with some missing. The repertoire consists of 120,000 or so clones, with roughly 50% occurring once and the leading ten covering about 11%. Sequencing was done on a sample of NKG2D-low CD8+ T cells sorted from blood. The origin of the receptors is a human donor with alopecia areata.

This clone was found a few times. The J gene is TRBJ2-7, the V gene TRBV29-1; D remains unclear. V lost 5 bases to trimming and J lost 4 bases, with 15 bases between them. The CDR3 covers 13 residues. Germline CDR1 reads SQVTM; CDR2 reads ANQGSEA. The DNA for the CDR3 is TGCAGCGTTCTTGCAGAGTCCGAGTACGAGCAGTACTTC. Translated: CSVLAESEYEQYF.

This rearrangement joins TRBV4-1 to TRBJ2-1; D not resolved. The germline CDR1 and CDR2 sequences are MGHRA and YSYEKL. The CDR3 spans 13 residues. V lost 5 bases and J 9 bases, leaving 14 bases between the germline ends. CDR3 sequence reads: CASSTARAREQFF. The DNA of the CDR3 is TGCGCCAGCAGCACAGCTAGGGCCCGTGAGCAGTTCTTC.

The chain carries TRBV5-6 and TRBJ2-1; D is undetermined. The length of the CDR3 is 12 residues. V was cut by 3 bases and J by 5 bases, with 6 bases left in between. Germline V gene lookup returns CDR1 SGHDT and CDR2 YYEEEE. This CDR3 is CASSWMNNEQFF. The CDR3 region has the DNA TGTGCCAGCAGCTGGATGAACAATGAGCAGTTCTTC.

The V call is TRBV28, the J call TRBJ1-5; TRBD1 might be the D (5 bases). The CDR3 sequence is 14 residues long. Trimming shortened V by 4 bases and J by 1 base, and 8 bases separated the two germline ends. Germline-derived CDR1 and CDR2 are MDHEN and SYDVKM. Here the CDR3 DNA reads TGTGCCAGCAGTTATCGGGGCAGCAATCAGCCCCAGCATTTT. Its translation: CASSYRGSNQPQHF.

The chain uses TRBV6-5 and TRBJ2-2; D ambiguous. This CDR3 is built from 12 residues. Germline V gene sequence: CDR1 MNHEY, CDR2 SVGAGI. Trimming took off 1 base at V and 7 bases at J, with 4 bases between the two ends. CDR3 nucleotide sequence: TGTGCCAGCAGTTACTACGACGGGGAGCTGTTTTTT. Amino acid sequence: CASSYYDGELFF.

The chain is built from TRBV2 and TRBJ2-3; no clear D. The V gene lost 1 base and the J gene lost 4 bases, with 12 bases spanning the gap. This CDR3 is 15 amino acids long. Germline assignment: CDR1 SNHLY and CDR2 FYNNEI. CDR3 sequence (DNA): TGTGCCAGCAGTGAAGAGCTGAACCTCGCAGATACGCAGTATTTT. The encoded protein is CASSEELNLADTQYF.

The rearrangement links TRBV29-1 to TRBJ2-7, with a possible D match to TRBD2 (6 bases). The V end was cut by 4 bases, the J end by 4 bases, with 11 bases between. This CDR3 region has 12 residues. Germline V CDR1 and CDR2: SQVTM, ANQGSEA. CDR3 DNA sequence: TGCAGCGTTGGGAGGGGAGAATACGAGCAGTACTTC. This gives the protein CSVGRGEYEQYF.